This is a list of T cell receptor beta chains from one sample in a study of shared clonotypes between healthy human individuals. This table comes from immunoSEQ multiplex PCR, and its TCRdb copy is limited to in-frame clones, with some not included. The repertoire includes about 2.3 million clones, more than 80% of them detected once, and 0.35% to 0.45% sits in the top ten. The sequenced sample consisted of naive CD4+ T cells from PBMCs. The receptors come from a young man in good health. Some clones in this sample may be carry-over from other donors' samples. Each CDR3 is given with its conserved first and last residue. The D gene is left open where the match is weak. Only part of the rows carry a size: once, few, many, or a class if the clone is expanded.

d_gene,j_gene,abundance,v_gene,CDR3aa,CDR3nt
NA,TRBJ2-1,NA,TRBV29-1,CSHSPRGGPHLLNNEQFF,TGCAGCCACAGTCCACGAGGCGGACCCCATTTACTTAACAATGAGCAGTTCTTC
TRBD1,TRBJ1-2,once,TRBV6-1,CASRRTGVTNYGYTF,TGTGCCAGCAGGAGGACAGGGGTGACTAACTATGGCTACACCTTC
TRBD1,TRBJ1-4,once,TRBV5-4,CASSFGGQDILFF,TGTGCCAGCAGCTTCGGTGGACAGGACATCCTGTTTTTT
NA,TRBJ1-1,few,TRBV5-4,CASSLGGGVRTEAFF,TGTGCCAGCAGCTTGGGCGGGGGGGTACGCACTGAAGCTTTCTTT
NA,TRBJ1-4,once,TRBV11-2,CASSLVGLRKLFF,TGTGCCAGCAGCTTAGTGGGGTTAAGAAAACTGTTTTTT
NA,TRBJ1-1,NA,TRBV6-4,CAIAILNTEAFF,TGTGCCATCGCCATCCTGAACACTGAAGCTTTCTTT
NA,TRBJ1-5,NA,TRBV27,CASKDLASPVTQHF,TGTGCCAGCAAGGATCTAGCCAGTCCCGTGACCCAGCATTTT
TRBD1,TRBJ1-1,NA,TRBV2,CASQTNAGGFAEAFF,TGTGCCAGCCAGACCAACGCAGGGGGGTTCGCTGAAGCTTTCTTT
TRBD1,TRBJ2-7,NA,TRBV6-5,CASGLRGQGYEQYF,TGTGCCAGCGGGCTCAGGGGACAGGGGTACGAGCAGTACTTC
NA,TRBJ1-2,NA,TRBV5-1,CASSMIGGAPGYGYTF,TGCGCCAGCAGTATGATCGGGGGGGCGCCTGGCTATGGCTACACCTTC
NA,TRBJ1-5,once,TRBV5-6,CASSLGGGLGQPQHF,TGTGCCAGCAGCTTGGGAGGGGGGCTAGGGCAGCCCCAGCATTTT
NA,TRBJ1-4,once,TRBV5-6,CASSLVGRANEKLFF,TGTGCCAGCAGCTTGGTCGGCAGGGCAAATGAAAAACTGTTTTTT
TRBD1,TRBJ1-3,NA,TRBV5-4,CASSNTRTGASGNTIYF,TGTGCCAGCAGCAATACTCGGACAGGCGCCTCTGGAAACACCATATATTTT
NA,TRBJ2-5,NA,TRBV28,CASLPGAGETQYF,TGTGCCAGCCTCCCCGGGGCCGGGGAGACCCAGTACTTC
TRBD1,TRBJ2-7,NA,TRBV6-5,CASSSPSRDRFYEQYF,TGTGCCAGCAGTTCTCCCAGTCGGGACAGATTCTACGAGCAGTACTTC
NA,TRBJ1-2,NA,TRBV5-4,CASSLDANGGYTF,TGTGCCAGCAGCTTGGATGCAAACGGGGGCTACACCTTC
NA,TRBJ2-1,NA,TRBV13,CASRELGNGNEQFF,TGTGCCAGCAGGGAACTAGGTAATGGCAATGAGCAGTTCTTC
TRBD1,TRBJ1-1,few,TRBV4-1,CASSQTDRAVAFF,TGCGCCAGCAGCCAAACCGACAGGGCTGTAGCTTTCTTT
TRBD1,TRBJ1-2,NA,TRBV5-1,CASSFLGQGANYGYTF,TGCGCCAGCAGCTTCCTCGGGCAGGGGGCTAACTATGGCTACACCTTC
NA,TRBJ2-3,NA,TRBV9,CASSVGQPGTDTQYF,TGTGCCAGCAGCGTAGGACAGCCCGGCACAGATACGCAGTATTTT
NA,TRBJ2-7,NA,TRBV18,CASQNRTAYGMEQYF,TGTGCCAGCCAAAACAGGACAGCGTATGGTATGGAGCAGTACTTC
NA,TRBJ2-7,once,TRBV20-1,CSARKHYEQYF,TGCAGTGCTAGGAAACATTACGAGCAGTACTTC